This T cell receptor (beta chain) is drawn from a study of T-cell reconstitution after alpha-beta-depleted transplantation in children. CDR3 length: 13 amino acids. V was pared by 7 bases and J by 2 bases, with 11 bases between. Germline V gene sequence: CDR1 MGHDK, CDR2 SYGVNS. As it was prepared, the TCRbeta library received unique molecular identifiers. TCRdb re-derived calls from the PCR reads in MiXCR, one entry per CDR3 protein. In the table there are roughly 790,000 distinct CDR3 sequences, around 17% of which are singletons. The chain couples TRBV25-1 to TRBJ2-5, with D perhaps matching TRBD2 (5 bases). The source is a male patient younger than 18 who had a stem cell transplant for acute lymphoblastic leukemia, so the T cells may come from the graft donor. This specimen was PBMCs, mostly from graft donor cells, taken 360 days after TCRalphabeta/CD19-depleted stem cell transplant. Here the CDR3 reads CASKRGIQETQYF. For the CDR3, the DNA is TGTGCCAGCAAACGAGGGATTCAAGAGACCCAGTACTTC.